The present TCR beta chain was sequenced within a study of CD8 T cells in Susac syndrome. High-throughput TCR beta sequencing covered peripheral CD8+ and CD4+ T cells. TEMRA cells were FACS-enriched, and CD8+ and CD4+ T cells were isolated negatively. V lost 3 bases, J lost 0 bases, and 3 bases stayed unmatched. The CDR3 spans 14 residues. Germline CDR1 and CDR2: DFQATT and SNEGSKA (reference sequence). RNA in amounts of about 0.5 to 1 ug was reverse transcribed with random hexamers. Amplification of the TCR beta CDR3 was carried out by immunoSEQ multiplex PCR, which spanned a total of 54 Vbeta and 13 Jbeta segments. TCRdb redid the calling of the immunoSEQ multiplex PCR reads with MiXCR, one entry per CDR3 protein. The repertoire holds about 140,000 distinct CDR3 sequences, with about 94% as singletons.

The sequence derives from a human donor in good health. The rearrangement joins TRBV20-1 to TRBJ2-7; 9 bases are shared with TRBD2. Sequencing was carried out using CD8+ T cells from PBMCs. CDR3 in amino acids: CSARTSGTSYEQYF. The CDR3 DNA follows: TGCAGTGCTAGGACTAGCGGAACCTCCTACGAGCAGTACTTC.